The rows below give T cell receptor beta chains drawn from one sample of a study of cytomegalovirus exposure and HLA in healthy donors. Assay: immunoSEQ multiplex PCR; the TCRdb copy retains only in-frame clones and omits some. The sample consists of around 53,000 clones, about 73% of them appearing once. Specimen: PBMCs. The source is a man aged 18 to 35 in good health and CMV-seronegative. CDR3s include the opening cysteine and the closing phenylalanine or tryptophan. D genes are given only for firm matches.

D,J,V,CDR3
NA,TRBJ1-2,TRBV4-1,CASSQAGRQGNGYTF
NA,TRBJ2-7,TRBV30,CAWSVGVEQYF
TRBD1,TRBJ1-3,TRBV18,CASSPRGQGNTIYF
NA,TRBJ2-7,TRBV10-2,CASSEGGGPYEQYF
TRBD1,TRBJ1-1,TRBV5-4,CASSLDRDRNPFF
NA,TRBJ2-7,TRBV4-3,CASSQERSLPNYEQYF
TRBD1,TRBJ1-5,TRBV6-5,CASSSTWTGDQPQHF
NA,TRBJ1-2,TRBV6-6,CASSYSQGEGYTF
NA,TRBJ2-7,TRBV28,CASSLPYYEQYF
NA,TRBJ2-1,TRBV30,CAWTTRNEQFF
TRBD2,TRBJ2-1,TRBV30,CASESRGGPREQFF
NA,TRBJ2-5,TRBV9,CASSLEVQETQYF
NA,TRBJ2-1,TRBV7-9,CASSPPGLLYNEQFF
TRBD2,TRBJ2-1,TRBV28,CATGSSGTYNEQFF
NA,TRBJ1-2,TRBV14,CASSQDWGRGGYTF
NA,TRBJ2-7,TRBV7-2,CASINLGGGRSYEQYF
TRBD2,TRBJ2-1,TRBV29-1,CSVEDGRLAGYNEQFF
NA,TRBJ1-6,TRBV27,CASQTGPGNSPLHF
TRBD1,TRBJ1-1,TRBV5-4,CASSFPTGAVTEAFF
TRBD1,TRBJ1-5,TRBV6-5,CASRDTGGQQPQHF
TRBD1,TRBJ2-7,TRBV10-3,CAIRGTGYEQYF
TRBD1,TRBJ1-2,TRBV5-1,CASIQIPTGGDYGYTF
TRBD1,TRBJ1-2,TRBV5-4,CASSPGGLGYTF
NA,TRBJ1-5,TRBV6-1,CASSEAPGVNLPQHF
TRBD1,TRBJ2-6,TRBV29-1,CSVAGTVDSGANVLTF
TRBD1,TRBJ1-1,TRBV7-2,CASSLGGTGNTEAFF
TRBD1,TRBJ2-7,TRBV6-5,CASSSQGASYEQYF
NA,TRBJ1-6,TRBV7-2,CASSLGSGGAGSPLHF
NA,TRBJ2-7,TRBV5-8,CASSLRGTAEQYF
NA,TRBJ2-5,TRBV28,CASSLTTASQETQYF
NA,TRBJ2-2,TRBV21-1,CASSKAGGKNTGELFF
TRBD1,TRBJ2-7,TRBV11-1,CASSPKDRASYEQYF
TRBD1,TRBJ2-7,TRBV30,CAWSVRERGRRAYEQYF
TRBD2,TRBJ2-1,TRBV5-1,CASSLVSGRASYNEQFF
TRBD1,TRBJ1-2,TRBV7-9,CATRQGEGYTF
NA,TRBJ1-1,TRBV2,CASYTGTEAFF
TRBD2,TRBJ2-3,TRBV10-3,CAISFLAGGTDTQYF
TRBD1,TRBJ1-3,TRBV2,CASSEPGQGPGNTIYF
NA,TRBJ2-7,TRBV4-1,CASSPADNEQYF
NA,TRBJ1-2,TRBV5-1,CASSLGREYGGYTF